These T cell receptor beta chains were read from a single sample in a study of T-cell reconstitution after alpha-beta-depleted transplantation in children. TCRdb analysed the PCR reads with MiXCR anew, one entry per CDR3 protein. The sample has approximately 34,000 distinct CDR3 sequences; approximately 6.5% are singletons. The sample was peripheral blood, taken 60 days after TCRalphabeta/CD19-depleted stem cell transplant. The receptor source for this set is a child in the first two years of life who had a stem cell transplant for acute myeloid leukemia, so the T cells may come from the graft donor. Each CDR3 is given with its conserved first and last residue. A D gene is named only where the DNA matches it firmly. Size tells how often a clone was seen (once, few, many) or the class of an expanded clone, and some rows leave it out.

clone_size,d_call,v_call,j_call,cdr3_nt,cdr3_aa
many,.,TRBV6-1,TRBJ1-4,TGTGCCAGCGGGGGTACACGGCCTAATGAAAAACTGTTTTTT,CASGGTRPNEKLFF
many,.,TRBV7-9,TRBJ1-1,TGTGCCAGCAGCTACCCGGGAGGTGAAGCTTTCTTT,CASSYPGGEAFF
many,TRBD1,TRBV7-6,TRBJ2-2,TGTGCCAGCAGCATGGACAGGGAAGGGGAGCTGTTTTTT,CASSMDREGELFF
many,TRBD1,TRBV7-3,TRBJ2-1,TGTGCCAGCAGCTGGGGACAGCCTTACAATGAGCAGTTCTTC,CASSWGQPYNEQFF
.,.,TRBV18,TRBJ1-1,TGTGCCAGCTCGACCCTTCGATGGAACACTGAAGCTTTCTTT,CASSTLRWNTEAFF
.,TRBD2,TRBV11-2,TRBJ2-5,TGTGCCAGCAGCCAGGGAGGGGAGGAGACCCAGTACTTC,CASSQGGEETQYF
many,.,TRBV29-1,TRBJ2-2,TGCAGCGTTGCGACCGGAAGAATGGCCGGGGAGCTGTTTTTT,CSVATGRMAGELFF
many,.,TRBV7-9,TRBJ2-5,TGTGCTACCGCAGGCGTACAAGAGACCCAGTACTTC,CATAGVQETQYF
many,TRBD2,TRBV29-1,TRBJ2-6,TGCAGCGTTGAGGGGGGGAGGGGCTCTGGGGCCAACGTCCTGACTTTC,CSVEGGRGSGANVLTF
many,.,TRBV12-3/TRBV12-4,TRBJ2-7,TGTGCCAGCAGTGAACTCTACGAGCAGTACTTC,CASSELYEQYF
.,TRBD2,TRBV20-1,TRBJ2-1,TGCAGTGCTGTACGACTAGCGGGGGGCTCCTACAATGAGCAGTTCTTC,CSAVRLAGGSYNEQFF
many,.,TRBV4-3,TRBJ1-1,TGCGCCAGCAGCCAAGATAGAAGTTTTGAAGCTTTCTTT,CASSQDRSFEAFF
many,.,TRBV6-2/TRBV6-3,TRBJ2-7,TGTGCCAGCAGTTACCCCAGGCAGGTAACCTACGAGCAGTACTTC,CASSYPRQVTYEQYF
many,TRBD2,TRBV12-3/TRBV12-4,TRBJ2-5,TGTGCCAGCAGTTCCGGACTAGCGGGCTTTGAGACCCAGTACTTC,CASSSGLAGFETQYF
many,.,TRBV4-3,TRBJ2-7,TGCGCCAGCAGCCGAATGAGAGCTCACGAGCAGTACTTC,CASSRMRAHEQYF
many,TRBD2,TRBV20-1,TRBJ2-7,TGCAGTGCTTCCCCTGGGACTAGCGGGTGGTACGAGCAGTACTTC,CSASPGTSGWYEQYF
many,TRBD1,TRBV11-2,TRBJ2-4,TGTGCCAGCAGTCCGGACAGGGGCATGTCCAAAAACATTCAGTACTTC,CASSPDRGMSKNIQYF
many,TRBD1,TRBV2,TRBJ2-7,TGTGCCAGGGGGACAGGGGACAACGAGCAGTACTTC,CARGTGDNEQYF
many,TRBD1,TRBV7-9,TRBJ2-4,TGTGCCAGCAGCCGGCCGGGACAGCTAGCCAAAAACATTCAGTACTTC,CASSRPGQLAKNIQYF
few,.,TRBV6-1,TRBJ1-1,TGTGCCAGCAGGGAATTGGGGGAGTGGACTGAAGCTTTCTTT,CASRELGEWTEAFF
many,.,TRBV12-3/TRBV12-4,TRBJ2-7,TGTGCCAGCAGTTTAGAAGGGGCAGGGCGGGAGCAGTACTTC,CASSLEGAGREQYF
many,TRBD2,TRBV5-1,TRBJ2-3,TGCGCCAGTTTGACCGGGACTAGCGGCACAGATACGCAGTATTTT,CASLTGTSGTDTQYF
.,TRBD1,TRBV30,TRBJ1-3,TGTGCCTGGAGCGGGACAGGGAGCGGAAACACCATATATTTT,CAWSGTGSGNTIYF
many,.,TRBV4-3,TRBJ1-6,TGCGCCAGCAGCCAAGACAACGATTCCCGGTCACCCCTCCACTTT,CASSQDNDSRSPLHF
many,.,TRBV28,TRBJ2-5,TGTGCCAGCAGTTTGGGCTCAAAAGAGACCCAGTACTTC,CASSLGSKETQYF
many,TRBD2,TRBV11-2,TRBJ2-3,TGTGCCAGCAGCGGGACTAGCGGGACTAGAGATACGCAGTATTTT,CASSGTSGTRDTQYF
many,.,TRBV4-3,TRBJ2-3,TGCGCCAGCAGCCAAGACAGGGAGACAGATACGCAGTATTTT,CASSQDRETDTQYF
many,.,TRBV11-2,TRBJ2-5,TGTGCCAGCAGCTTAGGTCTAGGGAGGGAGACCCAGTACTTC,CASSLGLGRETQYF
many,.,TRBV20-1,TRBJ1-5,TGCAGTGCCCAGGAGGCCAATCAGCCCCAGCATTTT,CSAQEANQPQHF
many,.,TRBV12-3/TRBV12-4,TRBJ1-1,TGTGCCAGCATCCCTTCCCCCTTGTCAGGGCTTGAAGCTTTCTTT,CASIPSPLSGLEAFF
many,TRBD2,TRBV7-2,TRBJ2-1,TGTGCCAGCAGCTTAGGGCTAGCGGGGGGGCCATCCTACAATGAGCAGTTCTTC,CASSLGLAGGPSYNEQFF
many,.,TRBV7-2,TRBJ2-7,TGTGCCAGCAGCTTCGGGGCGGGGGCTGGAGAGCAGTACTTC,CASSFGAGAGEQYF
few,.,TRBV5-1,TRBJ2-7,TGCGCCAGCCACGGGAGCTACGAGCAGTACTTC,CASHGSYEQYF
many,.,TRBV21-1,TRBJ2-1,TGTGCCAGCAGCAATTGCGGAGTAGACTACAATGAGCAGTTCTTC,CASSNCGVDYNEQFF
many,.,TRBV5-1,TRBJ2-2,TGCGCCAGCCTTGGGGATTGGACCGGGGAGCTGTTTTTT,CASLGDWTGELFF
many,TRBD1,TRBV5-6,TRBJ2-7,TGTGCCAGCAGCTTGGATGGGACAGGTTCCTACGAGCAGTACTTC,CASSLDGTGSYEQYF
many,.,TRBV20-1,TRBJ2-4,TGCAGTGCGCGGACAGTGGGAGCCAAAAACATTCAGTACTTC,CSARTVGAKNIQYF
many,.,TRBV7-9,TRBJ2-7,TGTGCCAGCAGCTCATCCCCGGGGAGAGAGCAGTACTTC,CASSSSPGREQYF
many,.,TRBV6-6,TRBJ1-6,TGTGCCAGCAGTCAGAATTCACCCCTCCACTTT,CASSQNSPLHF
many,.,TRBV15,TRBJ2-2,TGTGCCACCAGCAGAGATGGGGAAGTGGAGCTGTTTTTT,CATSRDGEVELFF
many,.,TRBV10-3,TRBJ2-5,TGTGCCATCAGTGAGTCGTACAGGGGAGGAGAGACCCAGTACTTC,CAISESYRGGETQYF
many,.,TRBV4-2,TRBJ2-2,TGTGCCAGCAGCCAAGGGGAACGGCTGAACACCGGGGAGCTGTTTTTT,CASSQGERLNTGELFF
few,.,TRBV25-1,TRBJ2-2,TGTGCCAGCAGTGATAGGCAGGGTCTCACCGGGGAGCTGTTTTTT,CASSDRQGLTGELFF
many,TRBD2,TRBV20-1,TRBJ2-1,TGCAGTGCGATAATAGCGGGAGGCTACAATGAGCAGTTCTTC,CSAIIAGGYNEQFF
.,TRBD2,TRBV20-1,TRBJ2-7,TGCAGTGCTAGTGGACTAGAAGGCTACGAGCAGTACTTC,CSASGLEGYEQYF
many,TRBD2,TRBV7-6,TRBJ2-3,TGTGCCAGCAGTTCGGGACTAGCGGGCCGGGGAGATACGCAGTATTTT,CASSSGLAGRGDTQYF
many,.,TRBV29-1,TRBJ1-1,TGCAGCGTCCTGGGACGGAACACTGAAGCTTTCTTT,CSVLGRNTEAFF
many,.,TRBV18,TRBJ2-3,TGTGCCAGCTCACCGTTTACCCAGCCTGGGGGCACAGATACGCAGTATTTT,CASSPFTQPGGTDTQYF